This record covers a single T cell receptor (beta chain). Its antigen is currently unknown. Each TRB cDNA library was prepared by 5' RACE (with UMI labels). Reprocessing the 5' RACE reads, TCRdb reports a single entry for every CDR3 protein and omits DNA. The sample holds over 100,000 distinct CDR3 sequences. This record belongs to a study of CXCR3-negative and CXCR3-positive naive CD8 T cells. General study points: Cryopreserved cells partially lost CXCR3 expression, and fresh PBMCs were used in most assays.

The CDR3 is 16 amino acids. Looked up from germline, CDR1 is MNHEY and CDR2 is SVGEGT. Each CD8+ T cell subset was sorted in triplicate, under 350,000 cells each. CD45RO-CCR7+CD27+CD95- marked naive CD8+ T cells. The chain uses TRBV6-2 or TRBV6-3 and TRBJ2-1; as DNA is missing, the TRBD2 call by TCRdb cannot be tested. This clonotype originated in a human donor in good health. Some clones in this sample may be carry-over from other donors' samples. The sample comprised naive CXCR3- CD8+ T cells from blood. Subset defined: CD45RO-CCR7+CD27+CD95- naive CD8+ T cells lacking CXCR3 (TNR3-). The chain's CDR3 is CASSSRRGSYYNEQFF.